The rows below give T cell receptor beta chains drawn from one sample of a study of blood T cell repertoires in COVID-19. Generated by immunoSEQ multiplex PCR, the TCRdb table keeps only in-frame clones and is missing some. The profile shows fewer than 250,000 clones, just under 85% of them singletons. The sequenced sample consisted of peripheral blood. The source is a man aged 50 to 60 with acute or convalescent COVID-19. CDR3s include the opening cysteine and the closing phenylalanine or tryptophan. A D gene is named only where the DNA matches it firmly. Not all rows give a size; the values are once, few, many and, for expanded clones, a class.

TRBD2,TRBV5-1,TRBJ2-3,.,TGCGCCAGCAGCTTTACTAGCGTTTTAGTCACAGATACGCAGTATTTT,CASSFTSVLVTDTQYF
TRBD2,TRBV27,TRBJ2-2,.,TGTGCCAGCTCTCTGGCCGGGACTAGCAGAACCGGGGAGCTGTTTTTT,CASSLAGTSRTGELFF
.,TRBV30,TRBJ2-3,.,TGTGCCTTTAGGGGCCCGCGGGATACGCAGTATTTT,CAFRGPRDTQYF
TRBD1,TRBV28,TRBJ1-5,.,TGTGCCATCAGGGGACAGGGCGTCGAGCCCCAGCATTTT,CAIRGQGVEPQHF
.,TRBV10-2,TRBJ2-3,.,TGCGCCAGCAGTGTCTCACGGGGCACAGATACGCAGTATTTT,CASSVSRGTDTQYF
.,TRBV11-2,TRBJ1-2,few,TGTGCCAGCAGCTTAGCCGGGGAACGAGGCTACACCTTC,CASSLAGERGYTF
TRBD2,TRBV9,TRBJ2-1,.,TGTGCCAGCTCTGAGACTAGCGGGGGGAATGAGCAGTTCTTC,CASSETSGGNEQFF
TRBD1,TRBV15,TRBJ1-6,.,TGTGCCACCAGCAGAGTTCCCGTTAGGGACAGAAATAATTCACCCCTCCACTTT,CATSRVPVRDRNNSPLHF
.,TRBV19,TRBJ2-7,.,TGTGCCAGTAGGGGGCTAAGCTCCTACGAGCAGTACTTC,CASRGLSSYEQYF
.,TRBV7-8,TRBJ2-1,once,TGTGCCAGCAGCTTAGCGAGAGGGGGTCTACAAGGTGAGCAGTTCTTC,CASSLARGGLQGEQFF
.,TRBV6-1,TRBJ1-1,.,TGTGCCAGCAGTGAAGCTTCGGGTTACACTGAAGCTTTCTTT,CASSEASGYTEAFF
TRBD2,TRBV6-6,TRBJ2-7,.,TGTGCCAGCAGTCCCACTAGCGGGCTTTACGAGCAGTACTTC,CASSPTSGLYEQYF
.,TRBV2,TRBJ1-5,.,TGTGCCAGCAGTGAGGGGCCCCAAAAAAATCAGCCCCAGCATTTT,CASSEGPQKNQPQHF
.,TRBV14,TRBJ2-7,.,TGTGCCAGCAGCCGAGCGAACGAGCAGTACTTC,CASSRANEQYF
TRBD1,TRBV6-5,TRBJ1-2,few,TGTGCCAGCAGACTTCGACAGGGGGGTTATGGCTACACCTTC,CASRLRQGGYGYTF
TRBD1,TRBV2,TRBJ2-7,.,TGTGCCAGCAGTTGGGACAGGGCCCACGAGCAGTACTTC,CASSWDRAHEQYF
TRBD2,TRBV7-9,TRBJ2-7,.,TGTGCCAGCAGCCTACTTGTGGGGCGGGGGGACGAGCAGTACTTC,CASSLLVGRGDEQYF
TRBD1,TRBV30,TRBJ2-7,.,TGTGCCTGGAGCCTCCCGGGACAGGGTCGGTACGAGCAGTACTTC,CAWSLPGQGRYEQYF
TRBD1,TRBV6-4,TRBJ2-5,.,TGTGCCAGCAGGACCCTCCTCCCAGGGACAGGACCCAAAGAGACCCAGTACTTC,CASRTLLPGTGPKETQYF
TRBD2,TRBV19,TRBJ2-1,.,TGTGCCAGCGGGACTAGCGGCGATGAGCAGTTCTTC,CASGTSGDEQFF
.,TRBV10-3,TRBJ1-1,.,TGTGCCATCAGTGAGTCGCTCCGGGGAGGCACTGAAGCTTTCTTT,CAISESLRGGTEAFF
TRBD1,TRBV9,TRBJ2-3,.,TGTGCCAGCAGCGTAGTGGGGACAGGGATCACAGATACGCAGTATTTT,CASSVVGTGITDTQYF
.,TRBV13,TRBJ1-6,.,TGTGCCAGCAGCCCTACTCGGTCCTATAATTCACCCCTCCACTTT,CASSPTRSYNSPLHF
.,TRBV10-3,TRBJ1-1,.,TGTGCCTCCTGTAATTACACTGAAGCTTTCTTT,CASCNYTEAFF
TRBD2,TRBV7-9,TRBJ2-1,.,TGTGCCAGCAGCTTTAGCGGGAGGACAATGTTAAATGAGCAGTTCTTC,CASSFSGRTMLNEQFF
TRBD1,TRBV4-1,TRBJ2-7,few,TGCGCCAGCAGCCAAGCCACCGGACAGGGCTACGAGCAGTACTTC,CASSQATGQGYEQYF
TRBD1,TRBV15,TRBJ1-1,.,TGTGCCACCAGCAGGACAGGGGCCACTGAAGCTTTCTTT,CATSRTGATEAFF
.,TRBV7-6,TRBJ1-4,.,TGTGCCAGCAGCTTGACAGGCTTTGCAACTAATGAAAAACTGTTTTTT,CASSLTGFATNEKLFF
TRBD1,TRBV6-5,TRBJ2-7,.,TGTGCCAGCAAGAAGGGACAGTTCTACGAGCAGTACTTC,CASKKGQFYEQYF
.,TRBV12-3/TRBV12-4,TRBJ1-1,.,TGTGCCAGCAGCTTAGTATATTCGGCTTTCTTT,CASSLVYSAFF
.,TRBV6-5,TRBJ1-2,.,TGTGCCACCCGGCACGGGGGGCTAGACTATGGCTACACCTTC,CATRHGGLDYGYTF
TRBD1,TRBV27,TRBJ1-2,.,TGTGCCAGCAGTGCAGGACAGGGAGACTATGGCTACACCTTC,CASSAGQGDYGYTF
.,TRBV7-9,TRBJ1-1,.,TGTGCCAACAGGGCTGTGAACACTGAAGCTTTCTTT,CANRAVNTEAFF
.,TRBV6-1,TRBJ1-1,.,TGTGCCAGCAGTGAGGTCGGGCAGCGGGCTTTCTTT,CASSEVGQRAFF
TRBD1,TRBV24-1,TRBJ1-2,.,TGTGCCACCAGTGACTCGGGACAGCGCAACTATGGCTACACCTTC,CATSDSGQRNYGYTF
.,TRBV3-1/TRBV3-2,TRBJ2-1,.,TGTGCCAGCAGCCCCCTAGTGACGGATGAGCAGTTCTTC,CASSPLVTDEQFF
.,TRBV21-1,TRBJ1-1,.,TGTGCCAGCAGCAAAGGACAGCCTAAGCAGAACACTGAAGCTTTCTTT,CASSKGQPKQNTEAFF
.,TRBV5-6,TRBJ1-6,few,TGTGCCAGCAGCTGGGGCCAGGATAATTCACCCCTCCACTTT,CASSWGQDNSPLHF
.,TRBV19,TRBJ1-5,.,TGTGCCAGTAGTCCCGGGGGAGGGGGCAATCAGCCCCAGCATTTT,CASSPGGGGNQPQHF
.,TRBV28,TRBJ2-1,.,TGTGCCAGCAGTCATCCTAACTACAATGAGCAGTTCTTC,CASSHPNYNEQFF
.,TRBV6-5,TRBJ2-7,.,TGTGCCAGCAGTTACTCTCGGACAGCCCCTTACGAGCAGTACTTC,CASSYSRTAPYEQYF
TRBD1,TRBV6-5,TRBJ1-3,.,TGTGCCAGCGGGGGATTGACAGGGAAAGGAAACACCATATATTTT,CASGGLTGKGNTIYF
.,TRBV23-1,TRBJ2-7,.,TGCGCCAGCAATCCCCGGGAGTCCGGGACGGTATCCTACGAGCAGTACTTC,CASNPRESGTVSYEQYF
.,TRBV5-1,TRBJ2-3,.,TGCGCCAGCAGCTTGGCGGGGGAGAGCACAGATACGCAGTATTTT,CASSLAGESTDTQYF
.,TRBV5-5,TRBJ1-5,.,TGTGCCAGCAGCTTAGGCTTCGGGAGTACTCAGCCCCAGCATTTT,CASSLGFGSTQPQHF
.,TRBV19,TRBJ1-3,.,TGTGCCAGTAGGGTAGGGGGAAGATCGGGAAACACCATATATTTT,CASRVGGRSGNTIYF
.,TRBV19,TRBJ1-1,.,TGTGCCAGTAGTATATGGGGGCCAGTCACTGAAGCTTTCTTT,CASSIWGPVTEAFF
.,TRBV5-5,TRBJ2-6,.,TGTGCCAGCAGCTTTCAGGGTTCTGGGGCCAACGTCCTGACTTTC,CASSFQGSGANVLTF
TRBD2,TRBV5-4,TRBJ2-3,.,TGTGCCAGCAGCTTGGCCGGCGGGGGGACAGATACGCAGTATTTT,CASSLAGGGTDTQYF
TRBD1,TRBV10-3,TRBJ1-2,.,TGTGCCATCAGTGACCCGCTCGGGACAGGGAATGGCTACACCTTC,CAISDPLGTGNGYTF